The 28 T cell receptor beta chains below all came from one sample that was sequenced in a study of beta chain features in type 1 diabetes. The whole isolated RNA underwent reverse transcription, so sequencing captured expressed TCRB transcripts. Measured with immunoSEQ multiplex PCR; TCRdb has only the in-frame clones, and not every one. The top ten clones hold more than 0.025% of a sample with fewer than 250,000 clones, 11% to 15% of them seen once. Input material: naive CD4+ T cells from blood. Source of these receptors: a middle-aged woman in good health.

The rearrangement joins TRBV7-2 to TRBJ1-2, with a possible D match to TRBD1 (6 bases). This CDR3 has 14 amino acids. Trimming stripped 3 bases from V and 4 bases from J, with 12 bases between. Germline CDR1 SGHTA, CDR2 FQGNSA. The CDR3 DNA follows: TGTGCCAGCAGCTTTTACACAGGGAGCTATGGCTACACCTTC. Residues: CASSFYTGSYGYTF.

The chain uses TRBV7-2 and TRBJ1-3; no definite D call. CDR1 is SGHTA and CDR2 is FQGNSA in the germline V gene. This CDR3 region has 14 residues. Between the trimmed V and J ends, which lost 5 bases and 0 bases, there was a span of 8 bases. CDR3 bases: TGTGCCAGCAGCCTATCAGGCTCTGGAAACACCATATATTTT. Translating gives CASSLSGSGNTIYF.

The chain is built from TRBV4-1 and TRBJ1-2; maybe TRBD1 (5 bases). Trimming removed 2 bases from V and 4 bases from J, with 5 bases in between. The CDR3 loop spans 12 amino acids. Germline CDR1 reads MGHRA; CDR2 reads YSYEKL. For the CDR3, the DNA is TGCGCCAGCAGCCAACAGGGCTATGGCTACACCTTC. Its translation: CASSQQGYGYTF.

V gene TRBV5-1 combines with J gene TRBJ2-3; the match to TRBD2 covers 9 bases. V shed 4 bases, J shed 3 bases, and the junction held 6 bases outside the gene matches. Germline assignment: CDR1 SGHRS and CDR2 YFSETQ. This CDR3 contains 15 residues. In DNA form, the CDR3 reads TGCGCCAGCAGCCTGCTAGCGGGGAGGACAGATACGCAGTATTTT. Its protein product is CASSLLAGRTDTQYF.

This clone occurred a few times. The rearrangement links TRBV7-8 to TRBJ2-2; TRBD2 aligns across 8 bases. CDR1 and CDR2 from the germline V gene are SGHVS and FQNEAQ. CDR3 length: 16 residues. V lost 0 bases to trimming and J lost 6 bases; unmatched junction nucleotides: 6. The CDR3 nucleotides read TGTGCCAGCAGCTTAGCCGGGGGGGGCGTGTCCGGGGAGCTGTTTTTT. It translates to CASSLAGGGVSGELFF.

The chain is built from TRBV6-6 and TRBJ1-2; TRBD1 might be the D (6 bases). Looked up from germline, CDR1 is MNHNY and CDR2 is SVGAGI (reference sequence). CDR3 length: 12 residues. V was cut by 6 bases and J by 6 bases, with 11 bases left in between. CDR3 DNA sequence: TGTGCCAGCAGCCCACAGGGTAATGGCTACACCTTC. Its protein product is CASSPQGNGYTF.

This clone appeared a few times. V and J are TRBV4-1 and TRBJ2-5, with D unresolved. This CDR3 is 16 amino acids long. Germline CDR1 is MGHRA and CDR2 is YSYEKL. V lost 1 base to trimming and J lost 4 bases, with 16 bases between them. CDR3 DNA sequence: TGCGCCAGCAGCCAAGGGTCCGTGTCGGTCGGAGAGACCCAGTACTTC. Its protein product is CASSQGSVSVGETQYF.

This clone was picked up a small number of times. The chain carries TRBV6-4 and TRBJ1-1; 7 nucleotides match TRBD1. Losses at the gene ends were 6 bases for V and 5 bases for J; bases not matched to a gene: 9. Germline V gene lookup returns CDR1 MRHNA and CDR2 SNTAGT. The CDR3 length is 14 residues. The CDR3 here is CASRQDRMGTEAFF. In nucleotides, the CDR3 is TGTGCCAGCAGACAGGACAGGATGGGGACTGAAGCTTTCTTT.

The chain combines TRBV5-1 with TRBJ1-1; TRBD1 might be the D (6 bases). Trimming stripped 4 bases from V and 0 bases from J, with 16 bases between. The length of the CDR3 is 16 residues. The germline V gene has CDR1 SGHRS and CDR2 YFSETQ. The chain's CDR3 is CASSPKRGGLNTEAFF. The CDR3, as DNA: TGCGCCAGCAGCCCGAAAAGGGGGGGCTTGAACACTGAAGCTTTCTTT.

This clone was found a few times. The chain is built from TRBV6-5 and TRBJ2-1, with 9 bases fitting TRBD2. V lost 0 bases, J lost 6 bases, and 6 bases stayed unmatched. The CDR3 has 16 residues. The V gene's germline CDR1 is MNHEY and CDR2 SVGAGI. The CDR3 DNA reads as TGTGCCAGCAGTTACTCGGGCGGGGGGGCTAGCAATGAGCAGTTCTTC. Amino acid sequence: CASSYSGGGASNEQFF.

This clone was seen only a few times. This chain uses TRBV2 with TRBJ1-3, with TRBD1 as a possible D gene (5 bases). V gave up 11 bases and J gave up 2 bases, with 16 bases separating them. The CDR3 loop spans 14 amino acids. From germline, CDR1 is SNHLY and CDR2 FYNNEI. The CDR3 spells CASKARETGNTIYF. CDR3 bases: TGTGCCTCCAAGGCCAGGGAAACTGGAAACACCATATATTTT.

This clone was seen a few times. CDR3 amino acids: CASSTTAGGGNEQFF. The CDR3 DNA reads TGCGCCAGCAGCACCACAGCGGGGGGTGGAAATGAGCAGTTCTTC. The chain combines TRBV5-1 with TRBJ2-1, with 9 bases lining up with TRBD2. The CDR3 has 15 residues. Germline CDR1 SGHRS, CDR2 YFSETQ. V gave up 4 bases and J gave up 7 bases; unmatched junction bases: 9. The full variable domain, its missing parts supplied by reference TRBV5-1 and TRBJ2-1, is KAGVTQTPRYLIKTRGQQVTLSCSPISGHRSVSWYQQTPGQGLQFLFEYFSETQRNKGNFPGRFSGRQFSNSRSEMNVSTLELGDSALYLCASSTTAGGGNEQFFGPGTRLTVL.

The CDR3 protein is CASSLAPSGGNEQFF. The CDR3 DNA follows: TGCGCCAGCAGCTTGGCCCCTAGCGGGGGAAATGAGCAGTTCTTC. V usage is TRBV5-1 and J usage is TRBJ2-1; 10 bases fit TRBD2. The CDR3 is 15 residues long. The V gene end was trimmed by 0 bases and the J gene end by 7 bases; junction bases not matched to a gene: 4. Germline-derived CDR1 and CDR2 are SGHRS and YFSETQ.

The sample holds a few counts of this clone. The V call is TRBV25-1, the J call TRBJ2-4; D possibly corresponds to TRBD2 (5 bases). Trimming removed 1 base at V and 4 bases at J, with 8 bases between. The CDR3 contains 14 residues. In germline, CDR1 is MGHDK, CDR2 SYGVNS. The CDR3 sequence is CASSESGSKNIQYF. The CDR3 bases are TGTGCCAGCAGTGAATCGGGAAGTAAAAACATTCAGTACTTC.

V and J are TRBV19 and TRBJ2-7, with 9 nucleotides matching TRBD1. Germline trimming cut 4 bases from V and 6 bases from J; bases unmatched to any gene: 7. This CDR3 has 14 amino acids. Per the germline V gene, CDR1 is LNHDA and CDR2 is SQIVND (reference sequence). The CDR3, as DNA: TGTGCCAGTAGTACGGACCACAGGGGGCTCGAGCAGTACTTC. Its protein product is CASSTDHRGLEQYF. Drawing the rest from reference TRBV19 and TRBJ2-7, the complete variable domain is DGGITQSPKYLFRKEGQNVTLSCEQNLNHDAMYWYRQDPGQGLRLIYYSQIVNDFQKGDIAEGYSVSREKKESFPLTVTSAQKNPTAFYLCASSTDHRGLEQYFGPGTRLTVT.

The CDR3 protein is CASSSLPGTADFTYGYTF. In DNA, the CDR3 is TGTGCCAGTAGTAGCCTCCCAGGGACAGCCGACTTCACCTATGGCTACACCTTC. V usage is TRBV19 and J usage is TRBJ1-2, with 7 bases that match TRBD1. CDR1 and CDR2 from the germline V gene are LNHDA and SQIVND (reference sequence). The CDR3 spans 18 residues. J was trimmed by 4 bases and V by 4 bases; bases with no gene match: 18.

V usage is TRBV5-1 and J usage is TRBJ1-1; tentatively, D is TRBD1 (5 bases). From germline, CDR1 is SGHRS and CDR2 YFSETQ. Deletions cut 0 bases from V and 5 bases from J, with 11 bases between. CDR3 length: 14 residues. The CDR3 sequence: CASSLEGARTEAFF. In nucleotides, the CDR3 is TGCGCCAGCAGCTTGGAAGGGGCGCGTACTGAAGCTTTCTTT.

The gene calls are TRBV15 and TRBJ1-5; D is perhaps TRBD1 (6 bases). Germline V CDR1 and CDR2: LNHNV, YYDKDF (reference sequence). Trimming removed 5 bases from V and 4 bases from J, with 18 bases in between. This CDR3 is 16 amino acids long. The CDR3 spells CATSGFGGRPNQPQHF. The CDR3 DNA reads TGTGCCACCAGCGGATTCGGGGGGCGCCCAAATCAGCCCCAGCATTTT.

This clone was detected a few times. This chain joins TRBV7-9 and TRBJ1-2; the D gene is possibly TRBD1 (5 bases). The V end was cut by 5 bases, the J end by 8 bases, with 18 bases between. The CDR3 is 14 amino acids. Per germline, CDR1 SEHNR and CDR2 FQNEAQ (reference sequence). DNA for the CDR3: TGTGCCAGCAGCCAAGATCCCGGGGGGTTGGGCTACACCTTC. Translating it yields CASSQDPGGLGYTF.

This clone came up a few times. V and J are TRBV27 and TRBJ2-5; D possibly corresponds to TRBD1 (5 bases). Germline V lookup: CDR1 MNHEY, CDR2 SMNVEV (reference sequence). The CDR3 consists of 13 residues. Trimming took 5 bases from V and 5 from J, leaving 12 bases between them. The CDR3 loop is CASSPRVQETQYF. As DNA, the CDR3 is TGTGCCAGCAGTCCCAGGGTCCAGGAGACCCAGTACTTC.

This clone appeared a few times. V is TRBV29-1 and J is TRBJ1-2; TRBD1 might be the D (5 bases). Germline CDR1 SQVTM, CDR2 ANQGSEA. Trimming left V 4 bases short and J 4 bases short, with 7 bases between. The CDR3 runs 11 residues. In DNA, the CDR3 is TGCAGCGTTGCCAGGGTCTATGGCTACACCTTC. Residues: CSVARVYGYTF.

The V call is TRBV19, the J call TRBJ2-1; 9 positions match TRBD2. After removal of 5 bases from V and 0 bases from J, the junction contained 14 bases not matched to a gene. The CDR3 runs 19 residues. Germline loops: CDR1 LNHDA, CDR2 SQIVND (reference sequence). The CDR3 spells CASSSQVAGAGSSYNEQFF. Here the CDR3 DNA reads TGTGCCAGTAGTTCTCAGGTAGCGGGGGCCGGAAGCTCCTACAATGAGCAGTTCTTC.

The rearrangement links TRBV6-6 to TRBJ2-7, with 8 positions matching TRBD1. With V trimmed by 8 bases and J by 3 bases, 6 bases remained unmatched. Per the germline V gene, CDR1 is MNHNY and CDR2 is SVGAGI (reference sequence). The CDR3 is 13 amino acids. CDR3 sequence (DNA): TGTGCCAGCGACTTTGGACAGGGCTACGAGCAGTACTTC. Translation gives CASDFGQGYEQYF.

This clone turned up a few times. The chain has TRBV20-1 and TRBJ2-7; D gene ambiguous. The V and J ends lost 1 base and 9 bases respectively, with 10 bases between them. In germline, CDR1 is DFQATT, CDR2 SNEGSKA (reference sequence). This CDR3 has 11 amino acids. The CDR3 sequence is CSARALAGQYF. The CDR3 nucleotides read TGCAGTGCTAGAGCCCTGGCAGGGCAGTACTTC.

The sample holds a few counts of this clone. CDR3: CASSRIRPLKGDTEAFF. The CDR3 nucleotides are TGCGCCAGCAGCCGCATTCGCCCTCTTAAAGGGGACACTGAAGCTTTCTTT. The rearrangement uses TRBV5-1 and TRBJ1-1; D might be TRBD1 (5 bases). The CDR3 length is 17 residues. V was trimmed by 4 bases and J by 3 bases, leaving 22 bases between them. CDR1 is SGHRS, CDR2 YFSETQ, per germline.

The sample holds a few counts of this clone. This chain uses TRBV4-1 with TRBJ1-3, with D perhaps matching TRBD1 (6 bases). CDR3 length equals 15 residues. The germline CDR1 and CDR2 sequences are MGHRA and YSYEKL. The V end lost 0 bases, the J end lost 1 base, and 7 bases lay between the germline ends. For the CDR3, the DNA is TGCGCCAGCAGCCAAGAGACAGGTTCTGGAAACACCATATATTTT. Translation: CASSQETGSGNTIYF.

This clone has only a few counts. The chain carries TRBV7-2 and TRBJ2-5; the match to TRBD2 covers 8 bases. Germline lookup yields CDR1 SGHTA and CDR2 FQGNSA. The CDR3 runs to 17 residues. V shed 1 base and J 2 bases; nucleotides not matched to a gene: 9. CDR3 coding DNA: TGTGCCAGCAGCTTAGTGGGCACTAGCGGTAGGCAAGAGACCCAGTACTTC. Its translation is CASSLVGTSGRQETQYF.

This sequence joins TRBV9 and TRBJ1-3, with D maybe TRBD1 (6 bases). Germline V gene lookup returns CDR1 SGDLS and CDR2 YYNGEE. The CDR3 length is 16 residues. V shed 2 bases and J shed 1 base, with 13 bases lying between them. Here the CDR3 reads CASSVTGSLSGNTIYF. The CDR3 DNA is TGTGCCAGCAGCGTTACAGGGTCACTTTCTGGAAACACCATATATTTT.